The present T cell receptor (beta chain) was sequenced within a study of blood T cell repertoires in COVID-19 (TCRdb year 2020). The study in broad terms: Samples covering the acute and convalescent phases of COVID-19 were provided by collaborators in the United States, Italy and Spain. The dataset comprised deeply sampled blood TCRbeta repertoires from subjects exposed to, actively infected with, or recovered from COVID-19. Where available, HLA class I and class II types were obtained from metadata supplied by the sample provider rather than from assay-based typing. Nearly every sample came with metadata listing a de-identified subject ID, COVID-19 status, age in years and sex. The prospective study material was composed of cDNA or gDNA derived from T cells, B-cell-depleted T cells, or PBMCs. A freely available public database, intended as a resource for researchers studying the immune response to SARS-CoV-2, is where the repertoires were released. The samples were drawn from the first 160 participants of the ongoing ImmuneRACE study and from some 1,300 subjects provided by 6 global collaborators. Points the paper makes about the study in general: The quantity of clinical and demographic metadata differed by source and by participant and was supplied without curation.

From its cysteine to its phenylalanine, the CDR3 spans 13 amino acids. CDR3 DNA only is kept here, 39 bases in frame from base 1. V is pared back by 5 bases and J by 4 bases, with 11 bases lying between the germline termini. CDR1 is given as SGHTA and CDR2 as FQGNSA, both from the germline V gene. The collaborating institutions used their own protocols to collect whole blood in K2EDTA tubes. For TCRbeta analysis, collaborators shipped samples in one of three forms: frozen whole blood, isolated PBMCs, or DNA extracted from either of those sample types. Worth noting for this clone: Which antigen it targets is not known. No much larger clone exists at a distance of one base, and base qualities are not known.

The immunoSEQ Assay, a bias-controlled multiplex PCR, was used to amplify TCRbeta CDR3 regions from genomic DNA. The study's own analysis went as follows. The number of nucleated cells in each sample was estimated from the amplification of reference gene primers within the assay. To quantify the absolute abundance of each unique TCRbeta CDR3 rearrangement, sequence reads were collapsed and filtered. For each sample, productive Simpson clonality was calculated as the square root of Simpson's diversity index across productive rearrangements. Not all clones reach the TCRdb copy of this immuneACCESS table, which keeps in-frame sequences only. Checked studies attribute under half of the gap to unresolved V genes and leave the rest unexplained. V and J calls and clone size are copied from that table; D and trimming were computed from the DNA. The sample table shows some 42,000 clones, and about 89% are seen once. 0.3% to 0.5% of the sample is in the top ten clones.

The V and J genes are TRBV7-2 and TRBJ1-1, and the D gene may be TRBD1, 6 bases matching. The source material was peripheral blood. The TCR comes from a human donor in a cohort sampled during active COVID-19. The CDR3 amino acid sequence is: CASSPIRGTEAFF. Read as DNA, the sequence is TGTGCCAGCAGCCCTATCAGGGGCACTGAAGCTTTCTTT.